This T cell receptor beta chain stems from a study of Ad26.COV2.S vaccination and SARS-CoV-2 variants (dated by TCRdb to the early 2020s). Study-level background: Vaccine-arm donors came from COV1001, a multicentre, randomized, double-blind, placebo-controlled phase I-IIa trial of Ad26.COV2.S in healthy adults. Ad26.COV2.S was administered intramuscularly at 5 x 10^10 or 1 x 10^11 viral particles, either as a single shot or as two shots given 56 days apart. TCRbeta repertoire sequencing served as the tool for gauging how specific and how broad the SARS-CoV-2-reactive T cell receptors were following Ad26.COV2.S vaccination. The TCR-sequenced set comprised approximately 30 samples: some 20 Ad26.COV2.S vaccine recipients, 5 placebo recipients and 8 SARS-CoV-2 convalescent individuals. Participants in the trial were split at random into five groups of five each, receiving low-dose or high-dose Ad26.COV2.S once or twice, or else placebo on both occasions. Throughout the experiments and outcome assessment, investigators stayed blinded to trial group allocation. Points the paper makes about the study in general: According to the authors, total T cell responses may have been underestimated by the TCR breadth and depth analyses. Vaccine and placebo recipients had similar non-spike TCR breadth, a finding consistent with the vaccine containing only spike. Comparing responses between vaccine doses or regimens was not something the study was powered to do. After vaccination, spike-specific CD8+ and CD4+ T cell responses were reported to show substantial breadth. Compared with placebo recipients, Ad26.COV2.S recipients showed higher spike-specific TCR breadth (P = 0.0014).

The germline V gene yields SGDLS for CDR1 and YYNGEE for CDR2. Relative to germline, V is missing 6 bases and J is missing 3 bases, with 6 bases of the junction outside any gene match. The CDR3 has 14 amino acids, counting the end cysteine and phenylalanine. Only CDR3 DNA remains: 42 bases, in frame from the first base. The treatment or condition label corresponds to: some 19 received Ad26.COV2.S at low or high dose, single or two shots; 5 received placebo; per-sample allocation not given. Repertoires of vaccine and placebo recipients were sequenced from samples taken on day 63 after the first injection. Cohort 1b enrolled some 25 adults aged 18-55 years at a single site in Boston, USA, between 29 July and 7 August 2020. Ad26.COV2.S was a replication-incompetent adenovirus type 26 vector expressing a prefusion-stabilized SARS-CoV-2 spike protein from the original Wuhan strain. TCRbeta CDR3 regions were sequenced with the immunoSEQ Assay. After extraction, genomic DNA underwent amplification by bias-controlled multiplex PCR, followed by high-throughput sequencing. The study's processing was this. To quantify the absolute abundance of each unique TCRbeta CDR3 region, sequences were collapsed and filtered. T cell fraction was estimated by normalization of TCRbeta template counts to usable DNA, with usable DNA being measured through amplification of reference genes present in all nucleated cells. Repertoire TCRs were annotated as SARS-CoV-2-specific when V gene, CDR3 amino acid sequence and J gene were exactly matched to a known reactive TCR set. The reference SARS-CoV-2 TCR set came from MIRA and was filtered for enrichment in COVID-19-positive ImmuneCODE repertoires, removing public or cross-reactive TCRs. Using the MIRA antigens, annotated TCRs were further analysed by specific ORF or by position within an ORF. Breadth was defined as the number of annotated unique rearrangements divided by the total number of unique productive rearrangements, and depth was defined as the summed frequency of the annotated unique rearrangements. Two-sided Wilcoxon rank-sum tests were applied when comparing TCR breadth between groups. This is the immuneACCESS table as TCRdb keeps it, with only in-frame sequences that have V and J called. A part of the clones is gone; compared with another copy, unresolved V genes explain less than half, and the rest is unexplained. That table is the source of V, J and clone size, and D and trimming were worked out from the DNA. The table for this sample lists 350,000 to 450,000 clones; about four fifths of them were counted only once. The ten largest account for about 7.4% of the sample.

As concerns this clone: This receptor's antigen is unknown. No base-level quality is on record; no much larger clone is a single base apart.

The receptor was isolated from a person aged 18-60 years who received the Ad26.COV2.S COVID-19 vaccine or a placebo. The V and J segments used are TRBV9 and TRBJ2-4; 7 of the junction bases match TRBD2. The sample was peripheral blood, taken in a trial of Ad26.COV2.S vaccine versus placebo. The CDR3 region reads CASTGGLGKNIQYF. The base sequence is TGTGCCAGCACCGGGGGGTTAGGCAAAAACATTCAGTACTTC.